These T cell receptor beta chains were read from a single sample in a study of spatial heterogeneity in lung cancer. One entry per CDR3 protein, called by TCRdb with MiXCR from the 5' RACE reads. The data contain about 47,000 distinct CDR3 sequences, roughly 7% of them singletons. The sequencing used PBMCs, collected at follow-up. The receptors here all came from a female donor with early-stage non-small cell lung cancer. CDR3s include the opening cysteine and the closing phenylalanine or tryptophan. Each record gives: J gene, CDR3 length, V gene, CDR3 protein.

TRBJ2-3 14 TRBV28 CASSSSGGPDTQYF
TRBJ2-5 14 TRBV5-1 CASSLSSGQETQYF
TRBJ1-1 14 TRBV6-1 CASRGVLRNTEAFF
TRBJ2-1 16 TRBV20-1 CSAREIGTGAYNEQFF
TRBJ2-2 15 TRBV11-2 CASSFGGQNTGELFF
TRBJ1-5 12 TRBV20-1 CSAAGGTQPQHF
TRBJ1-1 12 TRBV6-1 CASSNRGTEAFF
TRBJ1-5 13 TRBV20-1 CSARPGGDRPQHF
TRBJ1-5 17 TRBV19 CASSAYGTDHSNQPQHF
TRBJ2-3 13 TRBV5-1 CASSVSDRTPQYF
TRBJ2-7 15 TRBV20-1 CSARRLGQGTYEQYF
TRBJ1-1 15 TRBV12-3/TRBV12-4 CASSTPLTGRTEAFF
TRBJ2-1 10 TRBV6-6 CASTGDEQFF
TRBJ2-5 15 TRBV6-6 CASRPSGGPQETQYF
TRBJ2-7 15 TRBV12-3/TRBV12-4 CASSYKGQGQYEQYF
TRBJ2-2 16 TRBV7-3 CASSLTGTPNTGELFF
TRBJ2-6 19 TRBV4-2 CASSQVLSVRGSGANVLTF